This TCR beta chain was captured by sequencing in a study of neurological immune-mediated disorders. Study-wide context: For the approximately 35 multiple sclerosis patients, the disease was relapsing-remitting in around 31 and secondary progressive in 3. Findings and limits, study-wide: Phylogenetic grouping assigned the repertoires of 18 of 34 multiple sclerosis patients to a single cluster of related CDR3 sequences. This cluster may be a repertoire-level signature. The multiple sclerosis repertoire cluster had no clinical or MRI feature associated with it.

The ends were cut back, 7 bases at V and 6 bases at J, with 25 bases in the middle. CDR3 size: 17 residues. Germline V gene data show CDR1 as MNHNY and CDR2 as SVGAGI (reference sequence). This clonotype has ten or more counts. Its specificity is unknown. The cDNA came from 5'RACE, which used 10-nucleotide random UMIs. TCRdb redid the calling of the 5' RACE reads with MiXCR, one entry per CDR3 protein. The sample lists roughly 76,000 distinct CDR3 sequences; 2.5% to 4% were seen once. The sequenced material came from PBMCs. The clonotype was recovered from a woman in her forties or fifties with multiple sclerosis. The rearrangement joins TRBV6-6 to TRBJ2-1; maybe TRBD2 (5 bases). The CDR3 here is CASTLRGRTKGGNEQFF. CDR3 sequence (DNA): TGTGCCAGCACCCTTAGAGGAAGGACCAAAGGAGGCAATGAGCAGTTCTTC.